The sequence of this TCR beta chain was determined in a study of Ad26.COV2.S vaccination and SARS-CoV-2 variants. Study at large: Vaccine-arm donor from the placebo-controlled COV1001 Ad26.COV2.S trial. Participants got Ad26.COV2.S intramuscularly, once or twice 56 days apart.

Treatment denoted: around 19 received Ad26.COV2.S at low or high dose, single or two shots; roughly 5 received placebo; per-sample allocation not given. Sample collection was performed on day 63 after the first vaccine or placebo injection. CDR3 length: 15 amino acids. The V and J ends lost 0 bases and 6 bases, in that order; junction bases with no gene match: 7. Per germline, CDR1 SGHRS and CDR2 YFSETQ. Profiled with immunoSEQ multiplex PCR; TCRdb holds only in-frame clones, not every one. Of roughly 510,000 clones listed, approximately 90% were seen once; the top ten hold more than 10%. This sample comprised peripheral blood, obtained in a trial of Ad26.COV2.S vaccine versus placebo. This clonotype was sampled from a person aged 18-65 years who received the Ad26.COV2.S COVID-19 vaccine or a placebo. The V gene is TRBV5-1, the J gene TRBJ2-3; TRBD2 matches at 7 bases. The CDR3 DNA reads TGCGCCAGCAGCTTGGAGGGCGGGAGATCGGATACGCAGTATTTT. As protein: CASSLEGGRSDTQYF.